This T cell receptor beta chain is from a study of T cells in Graves' hyperthyroidism and ophthalmopathy. Across the study: Blood was drawn when the patient was first diagnosed and still untreated. Study results and caveats: Blood held most thyroid clonotypes expanded above 0.001 frequency. Ophthalmopathy prediction by the model preceded onset by a median about 6 months.

TCR beta CDR3 regions were amplified from RNA transcripts. A first-round RT-PCR of the TCR CDR3 used the HTBI primer set. TCRdb reprocessed the multiplex PCR reads via MiXCR and lists one record per CDR3 protein. The sample records roughly 520,000 distinct CDR3 sequences, approximately 24% being singletons. Diagnoses were established using clinical symptoms, serum thyroxine and TRAb, thyroid ultrasound and orbital computed tomography. About this clonotype itself: Its antigen is currently unknown.

Sequenced material: blood. The sequence was obtained from a woman in her 30s with Graves' ophthalmopathy.

CDR3 coding DNA: TGTGCCAGCAGTGACCCCAGCTCGTTTGCCAAAAACATTCAGTACTTC. Amino acid sequence: CASSDPSSFAKNIQYF. This rearrangement joins TRBV6-1 to TRBJ2-4; D not certain. Germline V lookup: CDR1 MNHNS, CDR2 SASEGT. Trimming cost V 3 bases and J 1 base, with 13 bases left between them. There are 16 residues in the CDR3.